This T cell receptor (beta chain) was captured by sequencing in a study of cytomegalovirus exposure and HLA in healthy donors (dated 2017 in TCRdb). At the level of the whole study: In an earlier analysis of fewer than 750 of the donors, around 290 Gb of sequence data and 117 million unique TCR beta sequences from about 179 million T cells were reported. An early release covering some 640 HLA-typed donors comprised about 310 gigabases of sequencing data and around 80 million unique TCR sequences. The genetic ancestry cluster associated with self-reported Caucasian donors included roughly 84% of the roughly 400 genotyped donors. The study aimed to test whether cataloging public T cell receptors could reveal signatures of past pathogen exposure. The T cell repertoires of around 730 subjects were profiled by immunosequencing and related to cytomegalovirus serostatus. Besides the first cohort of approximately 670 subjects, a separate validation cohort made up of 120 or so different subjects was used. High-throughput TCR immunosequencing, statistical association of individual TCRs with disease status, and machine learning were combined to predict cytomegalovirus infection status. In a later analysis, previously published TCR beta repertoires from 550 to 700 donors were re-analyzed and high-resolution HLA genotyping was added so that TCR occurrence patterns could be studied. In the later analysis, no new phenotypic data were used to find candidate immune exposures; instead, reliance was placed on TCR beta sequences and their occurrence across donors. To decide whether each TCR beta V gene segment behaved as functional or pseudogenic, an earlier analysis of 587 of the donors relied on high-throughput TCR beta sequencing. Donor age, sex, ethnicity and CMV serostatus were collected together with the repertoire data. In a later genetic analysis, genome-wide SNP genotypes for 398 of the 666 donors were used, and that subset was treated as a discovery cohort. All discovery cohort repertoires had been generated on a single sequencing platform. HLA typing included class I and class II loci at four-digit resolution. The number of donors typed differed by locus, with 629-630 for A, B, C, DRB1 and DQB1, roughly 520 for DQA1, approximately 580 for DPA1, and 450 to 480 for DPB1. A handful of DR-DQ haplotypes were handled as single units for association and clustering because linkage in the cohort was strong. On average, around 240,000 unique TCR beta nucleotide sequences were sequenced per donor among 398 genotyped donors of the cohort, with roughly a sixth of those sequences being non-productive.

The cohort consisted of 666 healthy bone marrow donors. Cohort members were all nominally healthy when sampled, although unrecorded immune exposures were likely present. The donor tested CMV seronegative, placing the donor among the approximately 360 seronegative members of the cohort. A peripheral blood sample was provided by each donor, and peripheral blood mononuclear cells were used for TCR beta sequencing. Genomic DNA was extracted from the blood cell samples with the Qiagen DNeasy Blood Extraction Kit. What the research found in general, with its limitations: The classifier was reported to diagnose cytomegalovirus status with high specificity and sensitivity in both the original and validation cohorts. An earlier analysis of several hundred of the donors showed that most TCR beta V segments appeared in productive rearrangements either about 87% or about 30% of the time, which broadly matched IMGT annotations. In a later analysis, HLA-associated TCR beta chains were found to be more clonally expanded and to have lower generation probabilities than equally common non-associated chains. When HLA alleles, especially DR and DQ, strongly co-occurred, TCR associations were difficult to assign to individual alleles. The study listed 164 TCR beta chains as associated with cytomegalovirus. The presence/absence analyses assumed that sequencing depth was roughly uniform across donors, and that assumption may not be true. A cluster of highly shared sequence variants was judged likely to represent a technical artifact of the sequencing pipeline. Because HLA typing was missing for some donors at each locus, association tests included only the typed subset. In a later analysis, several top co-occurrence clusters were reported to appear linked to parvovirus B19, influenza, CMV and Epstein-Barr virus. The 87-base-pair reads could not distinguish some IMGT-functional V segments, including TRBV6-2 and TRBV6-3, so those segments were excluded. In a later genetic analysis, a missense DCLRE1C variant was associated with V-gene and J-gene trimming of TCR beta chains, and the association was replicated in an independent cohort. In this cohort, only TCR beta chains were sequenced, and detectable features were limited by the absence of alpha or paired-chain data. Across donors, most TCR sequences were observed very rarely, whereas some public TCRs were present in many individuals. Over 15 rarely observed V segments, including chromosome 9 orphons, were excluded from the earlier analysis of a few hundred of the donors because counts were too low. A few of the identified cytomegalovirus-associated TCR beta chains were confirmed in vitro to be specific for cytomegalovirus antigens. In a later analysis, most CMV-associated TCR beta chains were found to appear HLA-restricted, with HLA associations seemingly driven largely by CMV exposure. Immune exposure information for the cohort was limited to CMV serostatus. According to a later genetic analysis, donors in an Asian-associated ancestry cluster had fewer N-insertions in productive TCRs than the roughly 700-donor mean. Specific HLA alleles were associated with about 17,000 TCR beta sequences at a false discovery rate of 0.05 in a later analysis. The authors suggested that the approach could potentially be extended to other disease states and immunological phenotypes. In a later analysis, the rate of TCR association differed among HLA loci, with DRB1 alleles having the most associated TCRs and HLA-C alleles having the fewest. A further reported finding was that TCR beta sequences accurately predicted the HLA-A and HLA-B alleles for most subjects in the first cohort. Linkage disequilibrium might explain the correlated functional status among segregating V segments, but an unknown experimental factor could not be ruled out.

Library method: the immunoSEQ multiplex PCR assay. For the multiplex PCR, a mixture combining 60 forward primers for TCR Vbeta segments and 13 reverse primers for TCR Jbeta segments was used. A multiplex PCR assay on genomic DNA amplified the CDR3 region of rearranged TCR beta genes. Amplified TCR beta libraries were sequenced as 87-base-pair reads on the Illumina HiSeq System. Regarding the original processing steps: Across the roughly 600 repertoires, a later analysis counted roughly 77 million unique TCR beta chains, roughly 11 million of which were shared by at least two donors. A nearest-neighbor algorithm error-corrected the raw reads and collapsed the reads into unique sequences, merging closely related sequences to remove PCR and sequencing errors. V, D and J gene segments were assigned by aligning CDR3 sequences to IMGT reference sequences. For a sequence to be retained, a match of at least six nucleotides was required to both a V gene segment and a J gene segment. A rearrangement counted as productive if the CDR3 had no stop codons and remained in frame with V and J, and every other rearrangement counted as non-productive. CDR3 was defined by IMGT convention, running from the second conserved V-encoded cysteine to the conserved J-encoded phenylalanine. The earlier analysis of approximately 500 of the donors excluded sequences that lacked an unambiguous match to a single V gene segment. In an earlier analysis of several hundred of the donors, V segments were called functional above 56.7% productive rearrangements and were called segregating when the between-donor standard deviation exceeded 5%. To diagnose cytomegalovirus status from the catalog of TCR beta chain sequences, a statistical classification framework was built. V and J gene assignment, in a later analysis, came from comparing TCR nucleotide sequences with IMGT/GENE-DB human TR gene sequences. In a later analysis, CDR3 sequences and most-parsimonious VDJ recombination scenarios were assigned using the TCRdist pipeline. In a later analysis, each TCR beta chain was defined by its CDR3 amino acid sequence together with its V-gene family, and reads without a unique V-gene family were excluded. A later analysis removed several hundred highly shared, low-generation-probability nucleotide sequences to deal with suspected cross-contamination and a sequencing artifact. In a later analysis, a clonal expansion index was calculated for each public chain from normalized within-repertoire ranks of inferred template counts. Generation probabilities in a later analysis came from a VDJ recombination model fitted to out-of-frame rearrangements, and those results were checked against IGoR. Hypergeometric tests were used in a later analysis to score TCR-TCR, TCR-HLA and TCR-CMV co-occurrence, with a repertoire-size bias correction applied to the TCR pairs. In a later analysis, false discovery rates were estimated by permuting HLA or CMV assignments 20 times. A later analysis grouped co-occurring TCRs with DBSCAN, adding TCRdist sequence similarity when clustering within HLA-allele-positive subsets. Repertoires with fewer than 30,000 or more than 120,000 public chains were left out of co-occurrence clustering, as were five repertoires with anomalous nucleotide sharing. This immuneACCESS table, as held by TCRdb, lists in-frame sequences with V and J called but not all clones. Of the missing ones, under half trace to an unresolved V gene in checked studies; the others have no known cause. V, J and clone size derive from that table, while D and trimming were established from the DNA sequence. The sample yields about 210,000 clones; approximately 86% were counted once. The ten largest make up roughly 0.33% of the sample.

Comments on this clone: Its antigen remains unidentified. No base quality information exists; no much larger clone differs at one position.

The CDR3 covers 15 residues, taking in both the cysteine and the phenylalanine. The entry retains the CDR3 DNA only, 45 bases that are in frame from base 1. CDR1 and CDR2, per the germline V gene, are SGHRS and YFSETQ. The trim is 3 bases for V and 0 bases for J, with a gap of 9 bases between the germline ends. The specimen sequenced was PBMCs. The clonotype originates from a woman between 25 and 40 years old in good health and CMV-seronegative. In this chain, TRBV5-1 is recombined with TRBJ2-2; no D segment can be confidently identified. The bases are TGCGCCAGCAGCTCTGTCGGAGCGAACACCGGGGAGCTGTTTTTT. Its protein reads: CASSSVGANTGELFF.